This T cell receptor (beta chain) was sequenced in a study of chemoradiotherapy in HPV16-positive cancers. This CDR3 contains 11 residues. The germline V gene encodes CDR1 SNHLY and CDR2 FYNNEI. Trimming took off 5 bases at V and 9 bases at J, with 8 bases between the two ends. Here immunoSEQ multiplex PCR was the method, and the copy in TCRdb shows in-frame clones only, minus some. The sample records several thousand clones, under 80% being singletons. This receptor was identified in a human donor with HPV-associated anogenital cancer. This sample was obtained from a patient who underwent chemoradiotherapy. This sequence joins TRBV2 and TRBJ2-1, with unresolved D. The CDR3 bases are TGTGCCAGCAGTAGTAACCTTGAGCAGTTCTTC. This gives the protein CASSSNLEQFF.